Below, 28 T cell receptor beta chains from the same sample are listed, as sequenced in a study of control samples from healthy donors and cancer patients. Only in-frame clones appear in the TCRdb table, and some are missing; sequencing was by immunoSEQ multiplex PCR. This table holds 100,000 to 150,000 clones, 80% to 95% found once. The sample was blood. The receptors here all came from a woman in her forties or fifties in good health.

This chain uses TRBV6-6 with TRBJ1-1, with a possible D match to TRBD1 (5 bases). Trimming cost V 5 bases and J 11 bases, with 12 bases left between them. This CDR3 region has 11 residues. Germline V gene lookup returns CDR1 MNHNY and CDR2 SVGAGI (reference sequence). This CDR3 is CASSPQVSAFF. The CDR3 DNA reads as TGTGCCAGCAGTCCACAGGTTTCGGCTTTCTTT.

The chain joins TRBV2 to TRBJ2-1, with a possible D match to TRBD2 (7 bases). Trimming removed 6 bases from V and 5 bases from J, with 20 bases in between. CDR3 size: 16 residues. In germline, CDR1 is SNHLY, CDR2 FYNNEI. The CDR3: CASRRRGTTTHNEQFF. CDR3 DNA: TGTGCCAGCAGGCGGAGGGGGACTACTACTCACAATGAGCAGTTCTTC.

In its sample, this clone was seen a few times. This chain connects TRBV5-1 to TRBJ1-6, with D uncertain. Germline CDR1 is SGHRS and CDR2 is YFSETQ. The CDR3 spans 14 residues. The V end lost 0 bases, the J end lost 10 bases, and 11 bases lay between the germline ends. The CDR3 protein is CASSLERVGSPLHF. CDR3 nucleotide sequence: TGCGCCAGCAGCTTGGAAAGGGTAGGATCACCCCTCCACTTT.

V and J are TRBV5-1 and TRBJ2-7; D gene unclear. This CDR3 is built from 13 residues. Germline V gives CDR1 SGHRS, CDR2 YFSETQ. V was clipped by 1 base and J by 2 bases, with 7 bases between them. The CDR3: CASSLFSTYEQYF. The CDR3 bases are TGCGCCAGCAGCTTGTTCTCCACCTACGAGCAGTACTTC.

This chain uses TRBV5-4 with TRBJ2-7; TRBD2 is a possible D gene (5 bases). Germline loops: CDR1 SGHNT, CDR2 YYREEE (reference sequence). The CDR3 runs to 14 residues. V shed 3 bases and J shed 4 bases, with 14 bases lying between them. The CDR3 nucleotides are TGTGCCAGCAGCTCGGGGAGTAGCAGATACGAGCAGTACTTC. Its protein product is CASSSGSSRYEQYF.

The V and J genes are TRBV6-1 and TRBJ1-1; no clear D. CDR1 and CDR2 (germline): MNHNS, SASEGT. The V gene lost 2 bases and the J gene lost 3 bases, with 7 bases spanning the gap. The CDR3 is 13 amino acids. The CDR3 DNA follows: TGTGCCAGCAGTGAAACAGTCCACACTGAAGCTTTCTTT. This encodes CASSETVHTEAFF.

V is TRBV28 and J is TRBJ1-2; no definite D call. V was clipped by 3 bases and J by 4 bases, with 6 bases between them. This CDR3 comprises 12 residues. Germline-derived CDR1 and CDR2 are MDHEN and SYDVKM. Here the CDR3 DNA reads TGTGCCAGCAGTTTGGGTCCCTATGGCTACACCTTC. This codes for CASSLGPYGYTF.

CDR3 residues: CASSVVGAGRVGELFF. The CDR3 DNA follows: TGTGCCAGCAGCGTCGTAGGGGCAGGGCGAGTCGGGGAGCTGTTTTTT. V usage is TRBV9 and J usage is TRBJ2-2; possible D gene TRBD1, 5 bases. Germline CDR1 is SGDLS and CDR2 is YYNGEE. Trimming left V 2 bases short and J 7 bases short, with 18 bases between. This CDR3 has 16 residues.

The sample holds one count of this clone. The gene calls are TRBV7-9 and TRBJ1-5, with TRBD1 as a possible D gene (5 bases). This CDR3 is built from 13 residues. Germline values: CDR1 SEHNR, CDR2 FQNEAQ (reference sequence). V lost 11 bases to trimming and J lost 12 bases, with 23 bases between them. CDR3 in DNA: TGTGCCTCAGCAGAGCGGCCCACGGGGCTCCAGCATTTT. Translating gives CASAERPTGLQHF.

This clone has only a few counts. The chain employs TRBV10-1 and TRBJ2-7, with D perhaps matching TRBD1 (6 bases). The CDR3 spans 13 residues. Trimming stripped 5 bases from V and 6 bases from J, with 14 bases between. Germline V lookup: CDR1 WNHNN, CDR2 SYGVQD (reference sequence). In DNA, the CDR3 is TGCGCCAGCAGTCCTCGACAGGACGGCGAGCAGTACTTC. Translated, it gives CASSPRQDGEQYF.

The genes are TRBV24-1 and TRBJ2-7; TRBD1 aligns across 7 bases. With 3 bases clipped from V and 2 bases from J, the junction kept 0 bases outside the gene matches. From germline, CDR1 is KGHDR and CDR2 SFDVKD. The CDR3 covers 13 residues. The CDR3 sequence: CATSDGTAYEQYF. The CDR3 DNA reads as TGTGCCACCAGTGATGGGACAGCCTACGAGCAGTACTTC.

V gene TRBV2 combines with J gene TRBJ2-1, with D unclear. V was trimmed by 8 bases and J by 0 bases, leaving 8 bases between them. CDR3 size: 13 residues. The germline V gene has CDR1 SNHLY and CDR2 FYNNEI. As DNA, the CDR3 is TGTGCCAGCGGACCGAGCTCCTACAATGAGCAGTTCTTC. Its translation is CASGPSSYNEQFF.

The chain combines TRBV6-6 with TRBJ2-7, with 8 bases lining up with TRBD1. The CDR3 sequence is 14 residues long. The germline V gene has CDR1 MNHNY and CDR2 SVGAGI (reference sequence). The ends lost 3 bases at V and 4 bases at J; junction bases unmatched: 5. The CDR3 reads CASSYKDRVYEQYF. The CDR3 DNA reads TGTGCCAGCAGTTATAAGGACAGGGTATACGAGCAGTACTTC.

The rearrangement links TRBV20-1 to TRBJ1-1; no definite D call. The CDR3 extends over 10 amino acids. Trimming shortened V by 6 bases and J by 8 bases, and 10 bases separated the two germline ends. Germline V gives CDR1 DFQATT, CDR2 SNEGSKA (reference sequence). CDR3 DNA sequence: TGCAGTGCCCCTGGTAGGGAAGCTTTCTTT. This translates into CSAPGREAFF.

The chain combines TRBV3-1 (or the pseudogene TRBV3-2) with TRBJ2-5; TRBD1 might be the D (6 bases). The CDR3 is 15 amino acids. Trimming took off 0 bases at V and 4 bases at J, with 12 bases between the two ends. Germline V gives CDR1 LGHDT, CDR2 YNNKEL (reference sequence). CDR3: CASSQDGTRAETQYF. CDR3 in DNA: TGTGCCAGCAGCCAAGACGGGACACGGGCAGAGACCCAGTACTTC.

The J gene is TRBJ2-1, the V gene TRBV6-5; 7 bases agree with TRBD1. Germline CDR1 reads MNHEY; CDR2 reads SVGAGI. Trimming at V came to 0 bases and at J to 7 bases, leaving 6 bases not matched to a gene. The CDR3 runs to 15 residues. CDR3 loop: CASSYSRARGNEQFF. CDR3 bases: TGTGCCAGCAGTTACTCGAGGGCCAGGGGGAATGAGCAGTTCTTC.

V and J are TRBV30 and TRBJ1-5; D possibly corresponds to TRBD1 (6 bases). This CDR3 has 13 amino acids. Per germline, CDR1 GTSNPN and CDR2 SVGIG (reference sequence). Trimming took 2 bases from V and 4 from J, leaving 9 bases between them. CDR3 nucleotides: TGTGCCTGGAGTAAACAGGGAAATCAGCCCCAGCATTTT. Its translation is CAWSKQGNQPQHF. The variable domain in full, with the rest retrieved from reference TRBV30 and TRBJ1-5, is SQTIHQWPATLVQPVGSPLSLECTVEGTSNPNLYWYRQAAGRGLQLLFYSVGIGQISSEVPQNLSASRPQDRQFILSSKKLLLSDSGFYLCAWSKQGNQPQHFGDGTRLSIL.

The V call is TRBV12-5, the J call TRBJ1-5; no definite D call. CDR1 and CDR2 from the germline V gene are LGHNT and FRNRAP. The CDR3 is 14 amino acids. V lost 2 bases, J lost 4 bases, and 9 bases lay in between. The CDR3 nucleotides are TGTGCTAGTGGTTTGAACGTACAAAATCAGCCCCAGCATTTT. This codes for CASGLNVQNQPQHF.

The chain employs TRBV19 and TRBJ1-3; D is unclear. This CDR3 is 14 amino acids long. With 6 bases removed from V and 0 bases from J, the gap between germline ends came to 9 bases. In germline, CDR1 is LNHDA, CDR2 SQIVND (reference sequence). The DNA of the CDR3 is TGTGCCAGTAGGGAGTTCAACTCTGGAAACACCATATATTTT. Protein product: CASREFNSGNTIYF.

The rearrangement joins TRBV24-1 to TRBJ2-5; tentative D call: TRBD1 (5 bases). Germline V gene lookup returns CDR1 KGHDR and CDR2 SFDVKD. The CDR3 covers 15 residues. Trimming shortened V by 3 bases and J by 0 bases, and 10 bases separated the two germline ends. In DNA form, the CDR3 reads TGTGCCACCAGTGATCCCGACAGATACCAAGAGACCCAGTACTTC. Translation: CATSDPDRYQETQYF.

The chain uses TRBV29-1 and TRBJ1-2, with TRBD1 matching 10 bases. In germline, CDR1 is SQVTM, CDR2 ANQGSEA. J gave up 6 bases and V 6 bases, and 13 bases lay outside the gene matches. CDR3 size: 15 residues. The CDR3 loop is CSVVPWTGGGDGYTF. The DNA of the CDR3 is TGCAGCGTAGTACCTTGGACAGGGGGAGGCGATGGCTACACCTTC.

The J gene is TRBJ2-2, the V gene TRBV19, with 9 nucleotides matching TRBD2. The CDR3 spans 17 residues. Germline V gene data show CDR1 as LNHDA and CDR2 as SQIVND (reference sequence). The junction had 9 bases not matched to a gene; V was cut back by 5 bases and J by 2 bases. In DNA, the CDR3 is TGTGCCAGTAGTCCTCACGCTAGCGGGGCAAACACCGGGGAGCTGTTTTTT. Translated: CASSPHASGANTGELFF.

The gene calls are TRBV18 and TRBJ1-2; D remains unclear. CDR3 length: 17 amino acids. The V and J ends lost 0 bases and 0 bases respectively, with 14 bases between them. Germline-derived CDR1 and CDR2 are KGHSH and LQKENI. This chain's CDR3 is CASSPPGGQLTNYGYTF. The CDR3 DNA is TGTGCCAGCTCACCACCGGGAGGGCAACTAACTAACTATGGCTACACCTTC.

CDR3 in DNA: TGTGCCAGCAAGACAGGGGTTGGGGAGACCCAGTACTTC. Residues: CASKTGVGETQYF. The chain combines TRBV2 with TRBJ2-5, with TRBD1 identical over 8 bases. J lost 5 bases, V lost 7 bases, and 6 bases had no gene match. The CDR3 runs to 13 residues. The germline CDR1 and CDR2 sequences are SNHLY and FYNNEI.

The CDR3 is CASRHQGANNEQFF. Here the CDR3 DNA reads TGTGCCAGCAGGCACCAGGGGGCTAACAATGAGCAGTTCTTC. V is TRBV27 and J is TRBJ2-1; 8 nucleotides agree with TRBD1. Germline V gene lookup returns CDR1 MNHEY and CDR2 SMNVEV (reference sequence). J was trimmed by 5 bases and V by 6 bases; bases with no gene match: 6. This CDR3 region has 14 residues.

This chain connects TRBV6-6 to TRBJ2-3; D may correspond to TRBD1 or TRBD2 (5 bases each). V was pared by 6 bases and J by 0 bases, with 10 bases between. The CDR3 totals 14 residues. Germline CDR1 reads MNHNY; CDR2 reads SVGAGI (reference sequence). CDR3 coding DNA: TGTGCCAGCAGGGGGTGGGACAGCACAGATACGCAGTATTTT. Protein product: CASRGWDSTDTQYF.

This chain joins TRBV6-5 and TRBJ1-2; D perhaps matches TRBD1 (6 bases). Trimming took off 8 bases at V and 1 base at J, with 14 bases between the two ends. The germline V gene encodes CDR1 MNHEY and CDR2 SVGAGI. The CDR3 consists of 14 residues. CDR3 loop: CASSSEGVNYGYTF. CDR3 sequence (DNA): TGTGCCAGCTCCTCAGAGGGGGTTAACTATGGCTACACCTTC.

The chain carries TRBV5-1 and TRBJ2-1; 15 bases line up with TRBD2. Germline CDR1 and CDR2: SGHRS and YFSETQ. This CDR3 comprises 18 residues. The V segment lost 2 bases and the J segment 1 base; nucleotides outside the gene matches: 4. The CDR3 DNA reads TGCGCCAGCAGCTTCGATGGGACTAGCGGGGGGTCCTACAATGAGCAGTTCTTC. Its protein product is CASSFDGTSGGSYNEQFF.